The subject of this entry is one TCR beta chain. The antigen remains undetermined. The length of the CDR3 is 16 residues. CDR1 is SGHTA, CDR2 FQGTGA, per germline. The data belong to a study of T cells expressing NK-cell markers. Study context: The study sequenced eight donors, seven HCMV-seropositive and one seronegative.

Findings and caveats of the study: Researchers report these clonotypes also headed the CD3+CD56-NKG2C+ fraction in a handful of donors. Dominant NKG2C+ clonotypes in a handful of donors made up roughly 1.0-7.0% of CD8+ T cells.

TCRdb processed the 5' RACE reads again and assigns one entry to each CDR3 protein, with no DNA. The sample has hundreds of thousands of distinct CDR3 sequences. The receptor's source is a man aged 18-69 years in good health. The gene calls are TRBV7-3 and TRBJ2-3; TCRdb outputs TRBD1, but without DNA this stays unchecked. The sequencing sample was made of blood T cells: a sorted CD56 or NKG2C T cell subset, CD4+ or CD8+ T cells, or bulk PBMC T cells (not recorded which). The chain's CDR3 is CASSRLQGFGTDTQYF.